These 9 T cell receptor beta chains were all obtained from the same sample, sequenced in a study of spatial heterogeneity in lung cancer. Study-level points and caveats: Mutation tallies in tumors tracked expanded intratumoral alpha and beta TCR counts.

TCRdb processed the 5' RACE reads anew with MiXCR; each CDR3 protein has one entry. The table records more than 15,000 distinct CDR3 sequences, 6.2% of them present only once. Described time point: sample taken at primary tumor resection. Antigens of these TCRs are unknown. Specimen: lung tumor tissue, collected at surgery. The receptors were gathered from a male donor with early-stage non-small cell lung cancer.

This clonotype counts as medium-sized (0.01 to 0.1%). V and J are TRBV29-1 and TRBJ1-2; D possibly corresponds to TRBD1 (5 bases). CDR3 size: 10 residues. Germline CDR1 SQVTM, CDR2 ANQGSEA. V dropped 6 bases and J dropped 6 bases, with 8 bases sitting between them. CDR3 sequence: CSVLTDGYTF. CDR3 DNA: TGCAGCGTACTGACAGATGGCTACACCTTC.

This clonotype was seen ten or more times. This chain joins TRBV5-1 and TRBJ2-3; D unclear. This CDR3 is 12 amino acids long. Trimming left V 1 base short and J 5 bases short, with 5 bases between. CDR1 is SGHRS and CDR2 is YFSETQ in the germline V gene. DNA of the CDR3: TGCGCCAGCAGCTTGTTGGAAGATACGCAGTATTTT. Its protein is CASSLLEDTQYF.

This clonotype was seen at least ten times. The rearrangement uses TRBV4-1 and TRBJ2-1; TRBD2 agrees at 9 bases. V trimming: 5 bases; J trimming: 1 base; junction bases outside the gene matches: 9. In germline, CDR1 is MGHRA, CDR2 YSYEKL. CDR3 length: 17 amino acids. The CDR3 spells CASSSRGGAKSYNEQFF. DNA of the CDR3: TGCGCCAGCAGCAGTCGCGGGGGGGCCAAGTCCTACAATGAGCAGTTCTTC.

With respect to this clonotype: This may be a read error: a much more frequent sequence differs by one nucleotide. This CDR3 fails to terminate in the conserved phenylalanine or tryptophan, so it likely reflects a read error. In DNA form, the CDR3 reads TGTGCCAGCAGCCAGGCAGATACGCAGTATCTT. Its translation: CASSQADTQYL. J is TRBJ2-3 and V is TRBV3-1; no reliable D call. Germline V gene lookup returns CDR1 LGHDT and CDR2 YNNKEL (reference sequence). Trimming removed 3 bases at V and 4 bases at J, with 2 bases between. This CDR3 has 11 residues.

This clonotype has ten or more counts. This chain links TRBV5-4 with TRBJ2-3, with D perhaps TRBD1 or TRBD2 (5 bases each). Trimming removed 4 bases at V and 5 bases at J, with 8 bases between. This CDR3 contains 12 residues. Germline assignment: CDR1 SGHNT and CDR2 YYREEE (reference sequence). The CDR3 loop is CASSGDQDTQYF. CDR3 in DNA: TGTGCCAGCAGCGGGGACCAAGATACGCAGTATTTT. Full variable domain (remainder filled in from reference TRBV5-4 and TRBJ2-3): ETGVTQSPTHLIKTRGQQVTLRCSSQSGHNTVSWYQQALGQGPQFIFQYYREEENGRGNFPPRFSGLQFPNYSSELNVNALELDDSALYLCASSGDQDTQYFGPGTRLTVL.

Concerning this clonotype itself: A much larger clone sits a single nucleotide away, making a read error possible. This chain links TRBV7-7 with TRBJ2-3, with D perhaps given as TRBD1 or TRBD2 (6 bases each). Per germline, CDR1 SSHAT and CDR2 FNYEAQ (reference sequence). The V gene lost 1 base and the J gene lost 5 bases, with 13 bases spanning the gap. The CDR3 extends over 15 amino acids. This CDR3 reads CASSLVVGGIDTQYF. As DNA, the CDR3 is TGTGCCAGCAGCTTAGTTGTGGGGGGCATAGATACGCAGTATTTT.

This clonotype was found many times. The V and J genes are TRBV5-1 and TRBJ2-6; TRBD1 might be the D (6 bases). The CDR3 is 16 amino acids. The germline gives CDR1 SGHRS, CDR2 YFSETQ. With 3 bases removed from V and 0 bases from J, the gap between germline ends came to 10 bases. CDR3 DNA sequence: TGCGCCAGCAGCTCTTGGACAGCCTCTGGGGCCAACGTCCTGACTTTC. It translates to CASSSWTASGANVLTF.

This clonotype was detected many times. The rearrangement uses TRBV2 and TRBJ2-3; no clear D gene. CDR3 length: 15 amino acids. Trimming removed 3 bases from V and 2 bases from J, with 12 bases in between. The V gene's germline CDR1 is SNHLY and CDR2 FYNNEI. In nucleotides, the CDR3 is TGTGCCAGCAGTGATCGACTGGTACCCACAGATACGCAGTATTTT. Translation: CASSDRLVPTDTQYF.

This clonotype was seen more than once but under ten times. This chain links TRBV7-2 with TRBJ2-7; D possibly matches TRBD1 or TRBD2 (5 bases each). Trimming left V 3 bases short and J 6 bases short, with 15 bases between. The CDR3 runs to 14 residues. Germline V gene sequence: CDR1 SGHTA, CDR2 FQGNSA. The CDR3 here is CASSFGDPRGEQYF. The CDR3 nucleotides are TGTGCCAGCAGCTTTGGGGACCCCCGGGGCGAGCAGTACTTC.